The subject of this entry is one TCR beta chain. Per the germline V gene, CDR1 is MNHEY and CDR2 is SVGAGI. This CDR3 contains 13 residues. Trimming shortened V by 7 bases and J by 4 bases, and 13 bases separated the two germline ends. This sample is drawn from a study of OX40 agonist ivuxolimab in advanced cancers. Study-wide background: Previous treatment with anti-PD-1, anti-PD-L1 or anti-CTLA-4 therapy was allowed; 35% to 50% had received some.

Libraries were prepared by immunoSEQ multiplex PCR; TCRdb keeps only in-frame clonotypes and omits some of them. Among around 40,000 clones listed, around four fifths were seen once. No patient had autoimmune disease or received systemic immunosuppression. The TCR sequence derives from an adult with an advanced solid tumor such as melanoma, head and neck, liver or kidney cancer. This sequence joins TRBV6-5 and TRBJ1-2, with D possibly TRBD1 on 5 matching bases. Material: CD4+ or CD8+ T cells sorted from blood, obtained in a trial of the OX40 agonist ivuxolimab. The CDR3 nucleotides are TGTGCCAGCACCCCAGACAGCTCCTATGGCTACACCTTC. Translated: CASTPDSSYGYTF.